Each of the 8 T cell receptor beta chains below was sequenced from the same sample in a study of T-cell reconstitution after alpha-beta-depleted transplantation in children. Preparing the TCRbeta library involved the use of unique molecular identifiers. Using its own MiXCR run on the PCR reads, TCRdb lists one record per CDR3 protein. The sample has a few hundred thousand distinct CDR3 sequences, over 9% seen once. The sequencing used PBMCs, collected before TCRalphabeta/CD19-depleted stem cell transplant. The receptors were sampled from a boy younger than two with acute myeloid leukemia, due to receive a stem cell transplant.

This clonotype appeared many times. This chain connects TRBV27 to TRBJ2-7; TRBD2 matches at 9 bases. Germline CDR1 is MNHEY and CDR2 is SMNVEV (reference sequence). V trimming: 2 bases; J trimming: 9 bases; junction bases outside the gene matches: 20. CDR3 size: 18 residues. Here the CDR3 reads CASSLRSNGLAGRQWQYF. CDR3 nucleotide sequence: TGTGCCAGCAGTTTACGATCCAATGGTCTAGCGGGAAGACAATGGCAGTACTTC.

The chain has TRBV25-1 and TRBJ2-1; 10 bases fit TRBD1. Germline assignment: CDR1 MGHDK and CDR2 SYGVNS. V shed 2 bases and J 0 bases; nucleotides not matched to a gene: 10. CDR3 length: 19 residues. CDR3 in amino acids: CASSERLTGGRSSYNEQFF. The CDR3 bases are TGTGCCAGCAGTGAAAGGCTGACAGGGGGCCGGAGCTCCTACAATGAGCAGTTCTTC.

At least ten counts were recorded for this clonotype. V usage is TRBV7-9 and J usage is TRBJ2-7; D gene ambiguous. Germline V gives CDR1 SEHNR, CDR2 FQNEAQ (reference sequence). This CDR3 has 13 residues. V was shortened by 1 base and J by 3 bases, with 7 bases between the two germline ends. CDR3 region: CASSLEMNYEQYF. The DNA for the CDR3 is TGTGCCAGCAGCTTAGAGATGAACTACGAGCAGTACTTC.

There are a few counts of this clonotype. The genes are TRBV7-6 and TRBJ2-2; the match to TRBD1 covers 8 bases. Germline lookup yields CDR1 SGHVS and CDR2 FNYEAQ. The V segment lost 8 bases and the J segment 4 bases; nucleotides outside the gene matches: 6. The CDR3 has 14 residues. Here the CDR3 reads CASGHTGGTGELFF. The CDR3 DNA sequence: TGTGCCAGCGGACACACAGGGGGCACCGGGGAGCTGTTTTTT.

The chain employs TRBV29-1 and TRBJ2-1; 8 nucleotides match TRBD2. Germline V gene data show CDR1 as SQVTM and CDR2 as ANQGSEA. V shed 7 bases, J shed 9 bases, and the junction held 11 bases outside the gene matches. The CDR3 extends over 13 amino acids. The CDR3 sequence: CSGRAGDYGEQFF. In DNA form, the CDR3 reads TGCAGCGGACGAGCGGGAGACTACGGTGAGCAGTTCTTC.

This clonotype occurred many times. The chain is built from TRBV10-3 and TRBJ2-1; D is perhaps TRBD2 (6 bases). Trimming cost V 3 bases and J 0 bases, with 12 bases left between them. The CDR3 is made up of 16 amino acids. Germline loops: CDR1 ENHRY, CDR2 SYGVKD. CDR3 amino acids: CAISDLARNSYNEQFF. In nucleotides, the CDR3 is TGTGCCATCAGTGACCTAGCGCGAAACTCCTACAATGAGCAGTTCTTC.

Many counts were recorded for this clonotype. The chain combines TRBV3-1 with TRBJ2-7; TRBD1 matches at 10 bases. Unmatched junction bases numbered 7, after V lost 4 bases and J lost 4 bases. The CDR3 loop spans 15 amino acids. Germline-derived CDR1 and CDR2 are LGHDT and YNNKEL (reference sequence). CDR3 in DNA: TGTGCCAGCAGCCGGACAGGGACAGGGGAATACGAGCAGTACTTC. This translates into CASSRTGTGEYEQYF.

In this sample, this clonotype turned up many times. The gene calls are TRBV28 and TRBJ1-1, with D possibly TRBD1 on 6 matching bases. This CDR3 is built from 13 residues. Germline V gene data show CDR1 as MDHEN and CDR2 as SYDVKM. The V gene lost 6 bases and the J gene lost 5 bases, with 13 bases spanning the gap. The CDR3 sequence is CASSPPRGTEAFF. The CDR3 DNA is TGTGCCAGCAGCCCACCCAGGGGAACTGAAGCTTTCTTT.